This is a list of T cell receptor beta chains from one sample in a study of blood T cell repertoires in COVID-19. Here immunoSEQ multiplex PCR was the method, and the copy in TCRdb shows in-frame clones only, minus some. The sample shows fewer than 200,000 clones, almost 85% of them seen only once. The sequenced material came from peripheral blood. These receptors all come from a man in his forties or fifties who had recovered from COVID-19. CDR3s include the opening cysteine and the closing phenylalanine or tryptophan. Each record gives: V gene, D gene, J gene, clone size, CDR3 DNA, CDR3 protein. The D gene is left open where the match is weak. Rows give clone size only sometimes, using once, few, many, or a class for an expanded clone.

>TRBV27|TRBD1|TRBJ2-7|once
TGTGCCAGCAGTTTGGACAGGGCCTACGAGCAGTACTTC
CASSLDRAYEQYF
>TRBV29-1|-|TRBJ2-1|many
TGCAGCGCTGAAGGGTGGGGGGGCCGTAATGAGCAGTTCTTC
CSAEGWGGRNEQFF
>TRBV7-2|TRBD2|TRBJ2-1|-
TGTGCCAGCAGCTTATTGGGCGGGAGGGCCGATGAGCAGTTCTTC
CASSLLGGRADEQFF
>TRBV13|-|TRBJ1-4|-
TGTGCCAGCAGCCCCGGAGGGGCAACTAATGAAAAACTGTTTTTT
CASSPGGATNEKLFF
>TRBV4-2|-|TRBJ2-2|-
TGTGCCAGCAGCCAAGAGCAGGCCCTAGCAGGCGGGGAGCTGTTTTTT
CASSQEQALAGGELFF
>TRBV4-1|TRBD1|TRBJ1-5|-
TGCGCCAGCAGCCAAGGTGGGGACAGGAAAAATCAGCCCCAGCATTTT
CASSQGGDRKNQPQHF
>TRBV11-2|-|TRBJ1-3|few
TGTGCCAGCAGCTTCTCAGGGAGGAACACCATATATTTT
CASSFSGRNTIYF
>TRBV12-3/TRBV12-4|-|TRBJ1-2|few
TGTGCCATCAAAACCCCAGCGTGGAGCTACACCTTC
CAIKTPAWSYTF
>TRBV25-1|TRBD2|TRBJ2-5|-
TGTGCCAGCAGTCCTCCGGGGGGGGGCCAAGAGACCCAGTACTTC
CASSPPGGGQETQYF
>TRBV19|-|TRBJ1-1|-
TGTGCCAGTAGGGACATGGGTTTACGAGCTTTCTTT
CASRDMGLRAFF
>TRBV6-4|-|TRBJ2-3|-
TGTGCCAGCAGTGACCCGTGGAGCGGGCTCAGACGCTCTTCACAGTATTTT
CASSDPWSGLRRSSQYF
>TRBV7-3|-|TRBJ1-2|-
TGTGCCAGCAGCCCGTCCCGGGATTCCATTTTTGGCTACACCTTC
CASSPSRDSIFGYTF
>TRBV10-3|TRBD1|TRBJ2-7|-
TGTGCCACAGAGACGGACAGGGAGGCTTCCTACGAGCAGTACTTC
CATETDREASYEQYF
>TRBV9|-|TRBJ1-5|few
TGTGCCAGCAGCGAGGGGTCAGAATATAGCAATCAGCCCCAGCATTTT
CASSEGSEYSNQPQHF
>TRBV7-3|TRBD2|TRBJ2-3|-
TGTGCCAGCAGCTTATCTAGCGGGGGGGCCTCAGATACGCAGTATTTT
CASSLSSGGASDTQYF
>TRBV28|TRBD1|TRBJ1-4|few
TGTGCCAGCGGCACCGGGACAGCCAGTAATGAAAAACTGTTTTTT
CASGTGTASNEKLFF
>TRBV7-2|-|TRBJ2-1|-
TGTGCCAGCAGCTCCGGACTGGTCGCCTACAATGAGCAGTTCTTC
CASSSGLVAYNEQFF
>TRBV27|-|TRBJ2-5|-
TGTGCCAGCAGTTTTTGGGACAACCAAGAGACCCAGTACTTC
CASSFWDNQETQYF
>TRBV27|TRBD2|TRBJ2-4|-
TGTGCCAGCAGTTTAATCGGGCAGGGAGGGTACATTCAGTACTTC
CASSLIGQGGYIQYF
>TRBV28|-|TRBJ2-2|-
TGTGCCAGCAGCCGAGGGACACCCGGGGAGCTGTTTTTT
CASSRGTPGELFF
>TRBV14|TRBD2|TRBJ2-1|-
TGTGCCAGCAGCCGGACTAGTTATGAGCAGTTCTTC
CASSRTSYEQFF
>TRBV5-1|-|TRBJ2-4|-
TGCGCCAGCAGCTTGGGGACAACTATGCTAGCCAAAAACATTCAGTACTTC
CASSLGTTMLAKNIQYF
>TRBV2|TRBD1|TRBJ2-1|-
TGTGCCAGCAGTGAAGGCAGGGGGCTTTACGATGAGCAGTTCTTC
CASSEGRGLYDEQFF
>TRBV2|TRBD1|TRBJ2-7|-
TGTGCCAGCAGCGATACAGGGGGATCTGAGCAGTACTTC
CASSDTGGSEQYF
>TRBV7-9|-|TRBJ1-4|-
TGTGCCAGCAGCTTAATGGTTGAGATGAAACTGTTTTTT
CASSLMVEMKLFF
>TRBV20-1|-|TRBJ2-1|-
TGCAGTGCTAGTGAGGAGAATGAGCAGTTCTTC
CSASEENEQFF
>TRBV28|-|TRBJ2-7|-
TGTGCCAGCAGCTCCCAGGACTGGTCCTACGAGCAGTACTTC
CASSSQDWSYEQYF
>TRBV5-4|-|TRBJ2-7|-
TGTGCCAGCAGCAAAGGGGGGGCAGAATTACCCTACGAGCAGTACTTC
CASSKGGAELPYEQYF
>TRBV27|-|TRBJ2-3|-
TGTGCCAGCAGTTTAGGCGGGGGCACAGATACGCAGTATTTT
CASSLGGGTDTQYF
>TRBV4-1|-|TRBJ2-5|once
TGCGCCAGCAGCCAAGATATGCGGGAGACCCAGTACTTC
CASSQDMRETQYF
>TRBV14|-|TRBJ1-3|-
TGTGCCAGCAGCCAAGTGGGGGGGACCATATATTTT
CASSQVGGTIYF